This entry concerns a single T cell receptor (beta chain). The sample comes from a study of blood T cell repertoires in COVID-19. Study in general: Acute-phase and convalescent COVID-19 samples originated in the United States, Italy and Spain. In each case, the material was cDNA or gDNA derived from T cells, B-cell-depleted T cells, or PBMCs.

Profiling relied on immunoSEQ multiplex PCR, and the TCRdb table lists in-frame clones only, not all of them. The repertoire consists of over 200,000 clones, with around 86% occurring once and the leading ten covering 11%. The material sequenced was peripheral blood. This receptor was taken from a man in his fifties with COVID-19, enrolled during active disease.

This CDR3 reads CACAGTGYTGELFF. DNA of the CDR3: TGTGCCTGTGCCGGGACAGGGTACACCGGGGAGCTGTTTTTT. The chain is built from TRBV30 and TRBJ2-2; 9 bases fit TRBD1. Germline V CDR1 and CDR2: GTSNPN, SVGIG (reference sequence). The CDR3 is made up of 14 amino acids. Trimming took 6 bases from V and 3 from J; bases not matched to a gene: 5.